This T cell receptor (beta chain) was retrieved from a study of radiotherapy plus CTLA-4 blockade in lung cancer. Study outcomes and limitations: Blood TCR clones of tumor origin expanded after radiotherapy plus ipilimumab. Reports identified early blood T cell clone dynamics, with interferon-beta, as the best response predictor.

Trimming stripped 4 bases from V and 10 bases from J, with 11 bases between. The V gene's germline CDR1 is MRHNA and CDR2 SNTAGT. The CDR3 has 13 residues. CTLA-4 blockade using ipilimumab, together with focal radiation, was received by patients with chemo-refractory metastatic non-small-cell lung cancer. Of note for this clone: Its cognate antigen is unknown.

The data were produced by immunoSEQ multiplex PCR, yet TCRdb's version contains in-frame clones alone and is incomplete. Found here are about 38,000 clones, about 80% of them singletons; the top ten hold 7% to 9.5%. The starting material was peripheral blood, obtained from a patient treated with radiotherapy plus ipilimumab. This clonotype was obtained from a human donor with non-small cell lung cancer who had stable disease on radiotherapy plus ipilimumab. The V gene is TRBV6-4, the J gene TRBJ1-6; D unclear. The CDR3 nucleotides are TGTGCCAGCAGTGCCGAGTGGGAGTCACCCCTCCACTTT. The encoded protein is CASSAEWESPLHF.